A single sample is the source of the 10 T cell receptor beta chains below, sequenced in a study of shared clonotypes between healthy human individuals. Repertoires were generated with immunoSEQ multiplex PCR, while TCRdb's copy carries only in-frame clones and drops some. The table lists over 850,000 clones, approximately 80% of them singletons. The sample consisted of memory CD4+ T cells from PBMCs. This sample's subset: CD45RA-negative fraction. Receptors were obtained from a man between 18 and 29 years old in good health. Some clones in this sample may be carry-over from other donors' samples.

V and J are TRBV28 and TRBJ1-1; D uncertain. This CDR3 has 13 residues. Per the germline V gene, CDR1 is MDHEN and CDR2 is SYDVKM. Trimming cost V 6 bases and J 1 base, with 9 bases left between them. CDR3 amino acids: CASSRRRNTEAFF. CDR3 in DNA: TGTGCCAGCAGCAGGAGACGGAACACTGAAGCTTTCTTT.

V is TRBV7-3 and J is TRBJ1-2; D is undetermined. V was trimmed by 4 bases and J by 8 bases, leaving 8 bases between them. The CDR3 spans 11 residues. Germline V gene sequence: CDR1 SGHTA, CDR2 FQGTGA. The CDR3 DNA reads TGTGCCAGCAGCTCCCTTTGGGGCTACACCTTC. This encodes CASSSLWGYTF.

The gene calls are TRBV27 and TRBJ1-2, with 8 bases that match TRBD1. The germline gives CDR1 MNHEY, CDR2 SMNVEV (reference sequence). The CDR3 is made up of 14 amino acids. V dropped 4 bases and J dropped 8; count of bases not matched to a gene: 9. The CDR3: CASSSHRGSGGYTF. CDR3 coding DNA: TGTGCCAGCAGTTCACACAGGGGGTCGGGGGGCTACACCTTC.

J is TRBJ2-7 and V is TRBV19, with 11 bases fitting TRBD1. There are 15 residues in the CDR3. V dropped 4 bases and J dropped 3; count of bases not matched to a gene: 5. Germline CDR1 reads LNHDA; CDR2 reads SQIVND (reference sequence). The CDR3 DNA follows: TGTGCCAGTAGTACTACCGGGACAGGGGGCTACGAGCAGTACTTC. Its protein is CASSTTGTGGYEQYF.

This clone was picked up a small number of times. The chain employs TRBV29-1 and TRBJ2-7, with 7 nucleotides matching TRBD1. The J segment lost 2 bases and the V segment lost 7 bases, leaving 11 bases of the junction unmatched. The CDR3 has 14 residues. CDR1 is SQVTM and CDR2 is ANQGSEA in the germline V gene. CDR3 nucleotides: TGCAGCGCATGGGTTTCTGGGACAGCCTACGAGCAGTACTTC. Its translation is CSAWVSGTAYEQYF.

V is TRBV9 and J is TRBJ2-3; 11 bases are shared with TRBD2. With 4 bases clipped from V and 5 bases from J, the junction kept 9 bases outside the gene matches. CDR3 length: 16 residues. Per germline, CDR1 SGDLS and CDR2 YYNGEE. CDR3 nucleotides: TGTGCCAGCAGCCGTACTAGCGGGAGTAGTGTAGATACGCAGTATTTT. It translates to CASSRTSGSSVDTQYF.

This clone has just a few counts. The genes are TRBV11-2 and TRBJ2-3; no clear D gene. V was pared by 3 bases and J by 0 bases, with 7 bases between. The germline V gene encodes CDR1 SGHAT and CDR2 FQNNGV. The CDR3 sequence is 14 residues long. As DNA, the CDR3 is TGTGCCAGCAGCTTGGGGATTAGCACAGATACGCAGTATTTT. Encoded protein: CASSLGISTDTQYF. Based on the CDR3 plus reference TRBV11-2 and TRBJ2-3, the full variable domain is EAGVAQSPRYKIIEKRQSVAFWCNPISGHATLYWYQQILGQGPKLLIQFQNNGVVDDSQLPKDRFSAERLKGVDSTLKIQPAKLEDSAVYLCASSLGISTDTQYFGPGTRLTVL.

The chain employs TRBV5-1 and TRBJ2-1, with D perhaps matching TRBD2 (5 bases). Germline V gives CDR1 SGHRS, CDR2 YFSETQ. CDR3 length: 16 amino acids. V lost 0 bases and J 0 bases, leaving 10 bases between the germline ends. CDR3 in DNA: TGCGCCAGCAGCTTGGACCCAGCGGACTCCTACAATGAGCAGTTCTTC. Protein: CASSLDPADSYNEQFF.

This chain connects TRBV30 to TRBJ2-1; D uncertain. CDR1 is GTSNPN and CDR2 is SVGIG in the germline V gene (reference sequence). V was trimmed by 0 bases and J by 9 bases, leaving 9 bases between them. There are 12 residues in the CDR3. The CDR3 nucleotides are TGTGCCTGGAGTGTAATCGGTCGTGAGCAGTTCTTC. This encodes CAWSVIGREQFF.

V is TRBV5-1 and J is TRBJ1-2; TRBD1 matches at 7 bases. Germline V gene lookup returns CDR1 SGHRS and CDR2 YFSETQ. Trimming removed 4 bases from V and 3 bases from J; junction bases left unmatched: 6. The CDR3 consists of 14 residues. CDR3 in amino acids: CASSVSGTDYGYTF. The CDR3 DNA follows: TGCGCCAGCAGCGTCTCCGGGACAGACTATGGCTACACCTTC.